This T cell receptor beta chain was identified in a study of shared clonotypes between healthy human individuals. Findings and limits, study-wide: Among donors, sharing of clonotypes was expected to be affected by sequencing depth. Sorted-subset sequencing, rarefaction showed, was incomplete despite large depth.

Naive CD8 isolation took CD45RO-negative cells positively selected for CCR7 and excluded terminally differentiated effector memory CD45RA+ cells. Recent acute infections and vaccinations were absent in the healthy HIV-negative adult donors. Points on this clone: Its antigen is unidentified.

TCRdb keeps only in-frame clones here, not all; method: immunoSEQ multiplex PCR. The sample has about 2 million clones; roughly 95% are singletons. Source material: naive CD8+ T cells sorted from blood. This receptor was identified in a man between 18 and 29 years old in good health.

The CDR3 DNA sequence: TGTGCCAGCAGGTCCCTCCAGGCCGGGGAGCTGTTTTTT. Its protein is CASRSLQAGELFF. The chain links TRBV27 to TRBJ2-2; D gene ambiguous. V lost 6 bases, J lost 6 bases, and 11 bases lay in between. The CDR3 is 13 amino acids. The germline V gene has CDR1 MNHEY and CDR2 SMNVEV (reference sequence).